The 9 T cell receptor beta chains below come from one sample, sequenced in a study of T cell repertoires in cytomegalovirus infection. Antigens of these TCRs are unknown. One entry per CDR3 protein, called by TCRdb with MiXCR from the reads. The sample lists 650,000 to 850,000 distinct CDR3 sequences; 25% to 35% were seen once. The sample here was cultured CD8+ T cells from PBMCs, taken from culture after CMV antigen stimulation. The source of these receptors is a human donor in good health (CMV status not recorded). Some clones in this sample may be carry-over from other donors' samples.

This clonotype came up a few times. V usage is TRBV11-3 and J usage is TRBJ2-1; no reliable D call. The CDR3 runs to 15 residues. The V end was cut by 1 base, the J end by 6 bases, with 13 bases between. Looked up from germline, CDR1 is SGHNT and CDR2 is YENEEA. This chain's CDR3 is CASSLVSSTLNEQFF. The CDR3 DNA follows: TGTGCCAGCAGCTTAGTCTCATCGACCCTCAATGAGCAGTTCTTC.

This clonotype was picked up a small number of times. The CDR3 is CASSQKSRGWTEAFF. CDR3 in DNA: TGCGCCAGCAGCCAAAAGAGTAGGGGGTGGACTGAAGCTTTCTTT. The chain joins TRBV4-1 to TRBJ1-1, with a possible D match to TRBD1 (6 bases). Germline loops: CDR1 MGHRA, CDR2 YSYEKL. The V end lost 2 bases, the J end lost 5 bases, and 15 bases lay between the germline ends. CDR3 length: 15 residues.

This clonotype was seen a single time. The V gene is TRBV7-9, the J gene TRBJ2-3; D not certain. The CDR3 is 16 residues long. CDR1 and CDR2 (germline): SEHNR, FQNEAQ (reference sequence). Trimming shortened V by 1 base and J by 0 bases, and 11 bases separated the two germline ends. The CDR3 loop reads CASSLGFAASTDTQYF. The CDR3 region has the DNA TGTGCCAGCAGCTTAGGGTTCGCGGCTAGCACAGATACGCAGTATTTT.

The rearrangement joins TRBV5-1 to TRBJ1-3, with D possibly being TRBD1 (5 bases). The CDR3 contains 13 residues. Germline CDR1 is SGHRS and CDR2 is YFSETQ. Deletions cut 3 bases from V and 3 bases from J, with 7 bases between. DNA for the CDR3: TGCGCCAGCAGCTCGACAGTTGGAAACACCATATATTTT. Amino acid sequence: CASSSTVGNTIYF.

This clonotype was seen at least ten times. The rearrangement links TRBV7-2 to TRBJ2-5; TRBD2 is a possible D gene (5 bases). There are 13 residues in the CDR3. Per the germline V gene, CDR1 is SGHTA and CDR2 is FQGNSA. V shed 4 bases and J shed 5 bases, with 11 bases lying between them. CDR3 nucleotides: TGTGCCAGCAGCTCGGTCCCGGGGGAGACCCAGTACTTC. It specifies CASSSVPGETQYF.

V and J are TRBV27 and TRBJ2-1, with 12 bases that match TRBD2. V was clipped by 2 bases and J by 6 bases; unmatched bases: 11. CDR1 and CDR2 (germline): MNHEY, SMNVEV (reference sequence). This CDR3 contains 18 residues. CDR3 protein: CASSLIGPTSGGRNEQFF. The CDR3 coding sequence is TGTGCCAGCAGTTTAATAGGCCCTACTAGCGGGGGGCGCAATGAGCAGTTCTTC.

This clonotype was seen a few times. The rearrangement uses TRBV29-1 and TRBJ2-1; 11 nucleotides agree with TRBD2. V dropped 1 base and J dropped 0; count of bases not matched to a gene: 8. The CDR3 has 18 residues. CDR1 is SQVTM and CDR2 is ANQGSEA in the germline V gene. The CDR3 DNA is TGCAGCGTTGAAGGTCTAGCGGGGGGCACGAGCTCCTACAATGAGCAGTTCTTC. The encoded protein is CSVEGLAGGTSSYNEQFF.

This clonotype was recorded only once. The V gene is TRBV9, the J gene TRBJ2-1, with 9 bases identical to TRBD1. Germline V lookup: CDR1 SGDLS, CDR2 YYNGEE. This CDR3 spans 15 amino acids. The junction had 5 bases not matched to a gene; V was cut back by 3 bases and J by 4 bases. CDR3 nucleotides: TGTGCCAGCAGCGCGGACAGGGGTGGGTACAATGAGCAGTTCTTC. Its translation: CASSADRGGYNEQFF.

Concerning this clonotype itself: At one end the junction does not follow the germline gene, possibly because of a read error. The chain links TRBV4-1 to TRBJ2-3; D is undetermined. From germline, CDR1 is MGHRA and CDR2 YSYEKL. This CDR3 region has 15 residues. CDR3 coding DNA: TGTGCCAGCAGCTCCTTCGATGAATCGCAAGATACGCAGTATTTT. Protein: CASSSFDESQDTQYF.